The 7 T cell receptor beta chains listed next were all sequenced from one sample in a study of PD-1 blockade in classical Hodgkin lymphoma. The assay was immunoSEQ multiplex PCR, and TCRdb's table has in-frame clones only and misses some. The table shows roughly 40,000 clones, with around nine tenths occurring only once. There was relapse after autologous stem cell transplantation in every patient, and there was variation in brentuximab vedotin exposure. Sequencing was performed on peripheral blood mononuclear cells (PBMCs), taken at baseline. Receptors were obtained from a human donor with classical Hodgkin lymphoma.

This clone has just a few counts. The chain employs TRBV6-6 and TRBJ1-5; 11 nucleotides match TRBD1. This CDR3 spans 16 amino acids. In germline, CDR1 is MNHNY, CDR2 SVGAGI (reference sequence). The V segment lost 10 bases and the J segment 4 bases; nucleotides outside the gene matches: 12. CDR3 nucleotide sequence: TGTGCCACTTTTACGGGGACAGGGGGAAGTAATCAGCCCCAGCATTTT. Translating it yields CATFTGTGGSNQPQHF.

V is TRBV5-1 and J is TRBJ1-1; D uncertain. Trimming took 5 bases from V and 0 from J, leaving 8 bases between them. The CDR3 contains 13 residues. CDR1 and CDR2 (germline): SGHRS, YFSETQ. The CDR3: CASSKGVNTEAFF. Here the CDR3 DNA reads TGCGCCAGCAGTAAGGGAGTGAACACTGAAGCTTTCTTT.

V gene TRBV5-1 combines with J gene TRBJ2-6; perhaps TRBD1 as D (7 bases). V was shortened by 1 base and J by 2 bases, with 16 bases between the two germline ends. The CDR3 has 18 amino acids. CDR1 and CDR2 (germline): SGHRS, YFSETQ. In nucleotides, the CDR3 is TGCGCCAGCAGCTTGTCGGCAGGGGGGTTCGCTGGGGCCAACGTCCTGACTTTC. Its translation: CASSLSAGGFAGANVLTF.

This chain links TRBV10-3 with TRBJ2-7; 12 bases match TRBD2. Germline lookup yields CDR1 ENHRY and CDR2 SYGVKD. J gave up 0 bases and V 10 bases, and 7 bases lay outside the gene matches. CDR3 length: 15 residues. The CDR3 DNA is TGTGCCACGGGACTAGCGGGCCCAAGCTCCTACGAGCAGTACTTC. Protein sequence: CATGLAGPSSYEQYF.

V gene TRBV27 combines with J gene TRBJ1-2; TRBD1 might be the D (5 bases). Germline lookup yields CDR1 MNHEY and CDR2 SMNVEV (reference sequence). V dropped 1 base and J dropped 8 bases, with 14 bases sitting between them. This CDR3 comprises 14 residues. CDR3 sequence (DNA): TGTGCCAGCAGTTTATTGGGGGGGATGGCGGGCTACACCTTC. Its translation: CASSLLGGMAGYTF.

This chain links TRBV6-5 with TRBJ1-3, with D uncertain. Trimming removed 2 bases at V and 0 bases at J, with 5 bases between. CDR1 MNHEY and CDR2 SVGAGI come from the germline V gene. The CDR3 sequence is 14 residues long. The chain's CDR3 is CASSYQTSGNTIYF. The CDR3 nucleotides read TGTGCCAGCAGTTACCAGACCTCTGGAAACACCATATATTTT.

The CDR3 here is CASSSRTSGVAPDTQYF. The CDR3 DNA is TGTGCCAGCAGCAGCCGGACTAGCGGGGTTGCTCCAGATACGCAGTATTTT. The rearrangement joins TRBV7-2 to TRBJ2-3, with 12 positions matching TRBD2. From germline, CDR1 is SGHTA and CDR2 FQGNSA. Trimming at V came to 5 bases and at J to 4 bases, leaving 10 bases not matched to a gene. There are 17 residues in the CDR3.